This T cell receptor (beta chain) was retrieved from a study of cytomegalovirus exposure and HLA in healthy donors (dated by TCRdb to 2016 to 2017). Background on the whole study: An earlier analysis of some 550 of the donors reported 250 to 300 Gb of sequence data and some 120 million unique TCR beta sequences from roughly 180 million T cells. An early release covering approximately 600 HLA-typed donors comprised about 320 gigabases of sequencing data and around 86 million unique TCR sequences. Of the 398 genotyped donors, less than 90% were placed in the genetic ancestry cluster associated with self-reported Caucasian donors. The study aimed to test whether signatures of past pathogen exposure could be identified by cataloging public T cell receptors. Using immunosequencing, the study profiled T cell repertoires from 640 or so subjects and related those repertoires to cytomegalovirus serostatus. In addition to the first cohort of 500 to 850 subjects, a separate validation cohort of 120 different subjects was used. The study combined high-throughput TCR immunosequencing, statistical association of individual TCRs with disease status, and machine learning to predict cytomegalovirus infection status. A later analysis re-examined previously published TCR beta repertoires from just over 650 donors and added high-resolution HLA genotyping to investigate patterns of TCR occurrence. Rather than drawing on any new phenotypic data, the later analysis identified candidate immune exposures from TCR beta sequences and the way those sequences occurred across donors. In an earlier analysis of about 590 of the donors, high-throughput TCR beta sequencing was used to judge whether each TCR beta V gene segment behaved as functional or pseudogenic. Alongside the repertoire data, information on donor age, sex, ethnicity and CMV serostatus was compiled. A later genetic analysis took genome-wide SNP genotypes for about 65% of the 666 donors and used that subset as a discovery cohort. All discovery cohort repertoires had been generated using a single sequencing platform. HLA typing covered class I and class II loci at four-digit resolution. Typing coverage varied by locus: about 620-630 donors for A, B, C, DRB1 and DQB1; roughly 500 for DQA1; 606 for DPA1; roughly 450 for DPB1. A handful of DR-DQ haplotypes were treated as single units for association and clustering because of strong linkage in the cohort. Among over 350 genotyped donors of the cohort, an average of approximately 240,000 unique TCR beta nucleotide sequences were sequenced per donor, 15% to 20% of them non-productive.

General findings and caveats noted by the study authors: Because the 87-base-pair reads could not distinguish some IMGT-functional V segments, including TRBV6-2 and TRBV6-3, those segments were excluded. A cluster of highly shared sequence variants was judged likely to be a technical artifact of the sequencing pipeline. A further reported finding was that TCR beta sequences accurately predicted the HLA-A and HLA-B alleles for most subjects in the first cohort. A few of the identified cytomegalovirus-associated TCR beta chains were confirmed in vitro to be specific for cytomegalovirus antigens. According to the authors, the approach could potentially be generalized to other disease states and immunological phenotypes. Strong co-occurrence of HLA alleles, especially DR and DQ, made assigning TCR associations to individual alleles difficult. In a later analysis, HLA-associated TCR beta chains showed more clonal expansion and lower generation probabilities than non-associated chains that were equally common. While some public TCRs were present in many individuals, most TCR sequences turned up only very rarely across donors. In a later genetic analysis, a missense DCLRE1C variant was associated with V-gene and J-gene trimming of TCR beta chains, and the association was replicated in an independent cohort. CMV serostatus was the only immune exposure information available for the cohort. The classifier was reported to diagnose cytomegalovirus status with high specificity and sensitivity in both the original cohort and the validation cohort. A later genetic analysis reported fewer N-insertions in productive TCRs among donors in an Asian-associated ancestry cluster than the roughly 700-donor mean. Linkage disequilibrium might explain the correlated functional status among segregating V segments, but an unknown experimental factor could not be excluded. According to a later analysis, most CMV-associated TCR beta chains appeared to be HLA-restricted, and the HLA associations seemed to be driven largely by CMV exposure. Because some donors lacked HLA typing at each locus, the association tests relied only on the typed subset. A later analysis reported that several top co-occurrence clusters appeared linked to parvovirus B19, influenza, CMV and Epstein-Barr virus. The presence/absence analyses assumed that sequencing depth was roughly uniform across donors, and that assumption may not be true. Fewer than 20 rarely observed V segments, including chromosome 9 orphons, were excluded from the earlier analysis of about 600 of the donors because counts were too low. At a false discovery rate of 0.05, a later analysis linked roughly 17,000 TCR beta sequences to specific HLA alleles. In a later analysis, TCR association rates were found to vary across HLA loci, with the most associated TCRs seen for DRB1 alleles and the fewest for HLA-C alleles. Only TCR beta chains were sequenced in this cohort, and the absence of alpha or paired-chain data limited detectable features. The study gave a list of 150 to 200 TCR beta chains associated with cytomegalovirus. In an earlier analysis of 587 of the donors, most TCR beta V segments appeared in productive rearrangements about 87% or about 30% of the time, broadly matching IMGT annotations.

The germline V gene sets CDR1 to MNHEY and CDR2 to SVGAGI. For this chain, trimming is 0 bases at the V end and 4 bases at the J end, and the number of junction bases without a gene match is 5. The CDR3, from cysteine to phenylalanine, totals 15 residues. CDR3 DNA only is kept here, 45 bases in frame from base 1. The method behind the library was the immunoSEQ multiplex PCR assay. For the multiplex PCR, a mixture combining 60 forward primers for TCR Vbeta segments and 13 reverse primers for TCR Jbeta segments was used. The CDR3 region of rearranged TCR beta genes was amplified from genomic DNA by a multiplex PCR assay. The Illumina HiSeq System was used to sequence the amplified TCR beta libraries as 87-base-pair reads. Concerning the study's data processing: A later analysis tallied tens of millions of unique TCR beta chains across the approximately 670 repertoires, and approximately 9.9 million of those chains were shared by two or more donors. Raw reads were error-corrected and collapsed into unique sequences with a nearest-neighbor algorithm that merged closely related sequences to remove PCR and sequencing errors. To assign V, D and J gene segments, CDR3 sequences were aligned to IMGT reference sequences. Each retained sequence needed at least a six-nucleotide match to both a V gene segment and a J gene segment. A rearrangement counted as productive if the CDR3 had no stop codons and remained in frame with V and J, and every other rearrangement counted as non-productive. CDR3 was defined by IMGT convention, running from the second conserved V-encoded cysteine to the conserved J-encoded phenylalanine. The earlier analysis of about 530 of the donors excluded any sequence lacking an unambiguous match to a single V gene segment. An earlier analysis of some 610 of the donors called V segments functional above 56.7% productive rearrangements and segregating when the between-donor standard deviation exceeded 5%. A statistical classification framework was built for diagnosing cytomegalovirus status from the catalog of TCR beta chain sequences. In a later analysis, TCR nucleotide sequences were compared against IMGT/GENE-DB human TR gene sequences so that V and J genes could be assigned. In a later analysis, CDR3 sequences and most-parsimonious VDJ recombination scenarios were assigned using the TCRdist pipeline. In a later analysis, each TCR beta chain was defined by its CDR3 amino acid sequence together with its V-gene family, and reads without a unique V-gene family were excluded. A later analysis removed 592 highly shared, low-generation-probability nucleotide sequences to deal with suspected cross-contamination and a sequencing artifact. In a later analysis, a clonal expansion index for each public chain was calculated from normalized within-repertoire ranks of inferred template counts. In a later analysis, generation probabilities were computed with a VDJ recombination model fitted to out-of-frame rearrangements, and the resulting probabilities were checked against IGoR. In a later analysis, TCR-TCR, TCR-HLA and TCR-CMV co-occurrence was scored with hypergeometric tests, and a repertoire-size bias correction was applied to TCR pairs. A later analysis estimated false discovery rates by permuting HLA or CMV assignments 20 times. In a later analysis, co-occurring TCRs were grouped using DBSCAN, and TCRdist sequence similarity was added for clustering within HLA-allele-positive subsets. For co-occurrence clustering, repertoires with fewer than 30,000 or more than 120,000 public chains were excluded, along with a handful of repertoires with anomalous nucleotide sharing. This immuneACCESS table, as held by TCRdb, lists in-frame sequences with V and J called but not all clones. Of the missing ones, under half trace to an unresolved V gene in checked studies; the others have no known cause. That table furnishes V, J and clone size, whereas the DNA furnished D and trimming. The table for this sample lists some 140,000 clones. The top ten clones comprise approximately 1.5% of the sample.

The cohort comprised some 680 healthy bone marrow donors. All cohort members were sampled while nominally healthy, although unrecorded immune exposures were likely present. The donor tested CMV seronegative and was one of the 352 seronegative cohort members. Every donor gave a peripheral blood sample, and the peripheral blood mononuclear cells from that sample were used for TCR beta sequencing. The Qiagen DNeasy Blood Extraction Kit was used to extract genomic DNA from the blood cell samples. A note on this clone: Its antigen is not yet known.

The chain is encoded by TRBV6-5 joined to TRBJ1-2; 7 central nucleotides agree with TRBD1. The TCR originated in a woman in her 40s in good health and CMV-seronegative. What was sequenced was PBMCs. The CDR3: CASSYSTGMIYGYTF. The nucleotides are TGTGCCAGCAGTTACTCGACAGGGATGATCTATGGCTACACCTTC.